These 25 T cell receptor beta chains were all obtained from the same sample, sequenced in a study of blood T cells in healthy people across ages. Primers used in a second PCR of about 7 to 11 cycles were a sample-barcoded 5' primer and a J-beta primer mix. TCRdb passed the 5' RACE reads through MiXCR, listing each CDR3 protein once. Of around 800,000 distinct CDR3 sequences in the sample, 20% to 30% were seen once. This sample also appeared in a second study, on T cells of mothers and their children.

Sample: blood. The receptor set was obtained from a boy aged 10-17 years in good health.

There are a few counts of this clonotype. The chain carries TRBV4-1 and TRBJ1-3; no reliable D call. This CDR3 has 14 residues. V gave up 0 bases and J gave up 5 bases, with 8 bases separating them. Germline-derived CDR1 and CDR2 are MGHRA and YSYEKL. The CDR3, as DNA: TGCGCCAGCAGCCAAGAGGACCGACGAAACACCATATATTTT. This translates into CASSQEDRRNTIYF.

This clonotype was seen many times. CDR3 coding DNA: TGTGCCAGCAGTCTACTAGCGGGTAACCCCTACGAGCAGTACTTC. Its translation: CASSLLAGNPYEQYF. The V and J genes are TRBV12-3 or TRBV12-4 and TRBJ2-5; 9 bases are shared with TRBD2. Judging by the DNA end, TRBJ2-7 fits better; the J call may be wrong. CDR3 length equals 15 residues.

This chain links TRBV7-2 with TRBJ2-1, with D tentatively TRBD2 (5 bases). CDR3 length: 15 amino acids. V was pared by 1 base and J by 10 bases, with 17 bases between. CDR1 and CDR2 (germline): SGHTA, FQGNSA. CDR3 sequence (DNA): TGTGCCAGCAGCTTAGTCTCTAGCCGGATGGACGAGCAGTTCTTC. This translates into CASSLVSSRMDEQFF.

This chain joins TRBV20-1 and TRBJ2-1; 10 nucleotides agree with TRBD2. This CDR3 has 12 amino acids. Germline lookup yields CDR1 DFQATT and CDR2 SNEGSKA (reference sequence). The CDR3 here is CRGLADYNEQFF. The CDR3, as DNA: TGCAGAGGACTAGCGGATTACAATGAGCAGTTCTTC.

V is TRBV5-6 and J is TRBJ2-6; TRBD1 matches 9 bases. The CDR3 extends over 18 amino acids. Per the germline V gene, CDR1 is SGHDT and CDR2 is YYEEEE. With 3 bases clipped from V and 4 bases from J, the junction kept 11 bases outside the gene matches. The CDR3 loop is CASSSPGQGSAGANVLTF. In DNA, the CDR3 is TGTGCCAGCAGCTCCCCGGGACAGGGTAGTGCGGGGGCCAACGTCCTGACTTTC.

For this clonotype: One end of the junction varies from germline; a read error may be responsible. The chain recombines TRBV6-2 or TRBV6-3 with TRBJ2-5; 8 bases fit TRBD1. Germline CDR1 reads MNHEY; CDR2 reads SVGEGT. There are 15 residues in the CDR3. The CDR3 DNA follows: TGTGCCAGCACCGGACAGGGAGGAGGCCTCAATGAGCAGCTCTTC. Its translation: CASTGQGGGLNEQLF.

This clonotype was seen a handful of times. This rearrangement joins TRBV5-1 to TRBJ1-2; no reliable D call. Germline lookup yields CDR1 SGHRS and CDR2 YFSETQ. The V and J ends lost 4 bases and 8 bases respectively, with 15 bases between them. The CDR3 sequence is 13 residues long. The CDR3 nucleotides read TGCGCCAGCAGCCCGGACCTGTCTCGGGGCTACACCTTC. Encoded protein: CASSPDLSRGYTF.

This clonotype was counted only a few times. V gene TRBV12-3 or TRBV12-4 combines with J gene TRBJ2-3; weak D call: TRBD2 (6 bases). V gave up 2 bases and J gave up 0 bases, with 9 bases separating them. The CDR3 totals 15 residues. The CDR3 DNA reads TGTGCCAGCAGTTTATTCGCGGGGAGCACAGATACGCAGTATTTT. It translates to CASSLFAGSTDTQYF.

This clonotype was picked up a small number of times. The chain couples TRBV4-1 to TRBJ2-5; perhaps D is TRBD1 or TRBD2 (6 bases each). V lost 0 bases, J lost 5 bases, and 16 bases lay in between. CDR1 and CDR2 (germline): MGHRA, YSYEKL. The CDR3 has 16 residues. The CDR3 sequence is CASSQEATGGGETQYF. CDR3 sequence (DNA): TGCGCCAGCAGCCAAGAAGCGACCGGGGGCGGGGAGACCCAGTACTTC.

This clonotype has only a few counts. This chain connects TRBV28 to TRBJ1-4; no definite D call. Germline CDR1 and CDR2: MDHEN and SYDVKM. This CDR3 region has 12 residues. V lost 5 bases and J lost 7, with 8 bases in between. CDR3 protein: CASSERAEKLFF. For the CDR3, the DNA is TGTGCCAGCAGTGAAAGGGCTGAAAAACTGTTTTTT.

This clonotype was picked up many times. The chain joins TRBV18 to TRBJ2-7; 7 bases map to TRBD1. V shed 8 bases and J 2 bases; nucleotides not matched to a gene: 6. This CDR3 contains 13 residues. Germline V gene lookup returns CDR1 KGHSH and CDR2 LQKENI. Here the CDR3 DNA reads TGTGCCAGCAGCCCGGGACAGCCCTACGAGCAGTACTTC. It specifies CASSPGQPYEQYF.

This chain uses TRBV20-1 with TRBJ2-7; TRBD2 is a possible D gene (6 bases). V lost 0 bases and J 1 base, leaving 13 bases between the germline ends. The germline gives CDR1 DFQATT, CDR2 SNEGSKA (reference sequence). The CDR3 runs to 15 residues. The CDR3 region is CSARDFGTFSYEQYF. CDR3 sequence (DNA): TGCAGTGCTAGAGATTTCGGGACTTTTTCCTACGAGCAGTACTTC.

This clonotype was picked up a small number of times. The genes are TRBV5-1 and TRBJ1-5; 10 positions match TRBD1. The V and J ends lost 0 bases and 4 bases, in that order; junction bases with no gene match: 7. The germline V gene encodes CDR1 SGHRS and CDR2 YFSETQ. CDR3 size: 17 residues. CDR3 loop: CASSLAPTGQGNQPQHF. The CDR3 DNA reads TGCGCCAGCAGCTTGGCCCCCACGGGACAGGGGAATCAGCCCCAGCATTTT.

The chain has TRBV20-1 and TRBJ2-1; D gene unclear. The J call may be faulty, since TRBJ2-7 better matches the DNA end. The CDR3 has 11 amino acids. Germline V CDR1 and CDR2: DFQATT, SNEGSKA (reference sequence). For the CDR3, the DNA is TGCAGTGCTAGGCTGGGTCACGAGCAGTACTTC. Translated: CSARLGHEQYF.

V gene TRBV21-1 combines with J gene TRBJ1-6. TRBV21-1 is annotated as a pseudogene. This CDR3 contains 10 residues. As DNA, the CDR3 is TGTGCCAGCAAAGATTCACCCCTCCACTTT. It encodes CASKDSPLHF.

In its sample, this clonotype was seen a few times. The V and J genes are TRBV7-8 and TRBJ2-5; maybe TRBD2 (5 bases). The CDR3 totals 14 residues. The germline CDR1 and CDR2 sequences are SGHVS and FQNEAQ. The V gene lost 4 bases and the J gene lost 0 bases, with 9 bases spanning the gap. The CDR3 DNA follows: TGTGCCAGCAGCTCGCGGGTCCACCAAGAGACCCAGTACTTC. Its protein product is CASSSRVHQETQYF.

The rearrangement joins TRBV9 to TRBJ2-7; 10 nucleotides align to TRBD2. Near its end, the DNA agrees better with TRBJ2-5, so the J call may be wrong. CDR3 length equals 16 residues. Looked up from germline, CDR1 is SGDLS and CDR2 is YYNGEE. CDR3 loop: CASSVGGSGGQETQYF. The CDR3 region has the DNA TGTGCCAGCAGCGTAGGAGGTAGCGGGGGGCAAGAGACCCAGTACTTC.

V is TRBV15 and J is TRBJ2-1, with a weak D call TRBD2 (5 bases). TRBJ2-5 explains the end of the DNA better; the J call may be wrong. Germline V lookup: CDR1 LNHNV, CDR2 YYDKDF (reference sequence). This CDR3 region has 17 residues. Written as DNA, the CDR3 is TGTGCCACCAGCAGAGATCGGTCATCTACTACGGGGAAGACCCAGTACTTC. It encodes CATSRDRSSTTGKTQYF.

This clonotype was recorded a few times. V and J are TRBV10-3 and TRBJ1-1; unclear D gene. This CDR3 comprises 13 residues. The ends were cut back, 10 bases at V and 1 base at J, with 13 bases in the middle. Germline CDR1 is ENHRY and CDR2 is SYGVKD. CDR3 protein: CATLPATNTEAFF. DNA of the CDR3: TGTGCCACCTTACCCGCTACGAACACTGAAGCTTTCTTT.

This clonotype occurred a few times. J is TRBJ2-5 and V is TRBV11-2, with 12 nucleotides matching TRBD2. V shed 5 bases and J 0 bases; nucleotides not matched to a gene: 7. Germline CDR1 and CDR2: SGHAT and FQNNGV. The CDR3 has 17 amino acids. CDR3 coding DNA: TGTGCCAGCAGCCCCGGACTAGCGGGACTATACCAAGAGACCCAGTACTTC. Amino acid sequence: CASSPGLAGLYQETQYF.

This clonotype has only a few counts. The V and J genes are TRBV29-1 and TRBJ2-5; 9 bases are shared with TRBD1. Near its end, the DNA agrees better with TRBJ2-7, so the J call may be wrong. Germline loops: CDR1 SQVTM, CDR2 ANQGSEA. This CDR3 is built from 16 residues. The CDR3 nucleotides are TGCAGCGTTGAAGATCGTGGGACAGGGTCCACCTACGAGCAGTACTTC. It is translated as CSVEDRGTGSTYEQYF.

This clonotype occurred a few times. The rearrangement joins TRBV12-5 to TRBJ2-5; 8 positions match TRBD1. Trimming removed 6 bases from V and 5 bases from J; junction bases left unmatched: 8. The CDR3 is 14 amino acids. Germline V gene sequence: CDR1 LGHNT, CDR2 FRNRAP. CDR3 nucleotide sequence: TGTGCTAGTGGCCGCGCGGACAGGGACGAGACCCAGTACTTC. Amino acids: CASGRADRDETQYF.

This clonotype has more than one count but fewer than ten. The chain combines TRBV6-5 with TRBJ1-4; possibly TRBD1 for D (5 bases). The CDR3 is 16 amino acids. The V end was cut by 4 bases, the J end by 5 bases, with 17 bases between. The germline V gene encodes CDR1 MNHEY and CDR2 SVGAGI. The CDR3 sequence: CASSSPGGGVNEKLFF. CDR3 nucleotides: TGTGCCAGCAGTTCACCCGGGGGGGGAGTAAATGAAAAACTGTTTTTT.

The chain joins TRBV5-1 to TRBJ1-1; D unclear. Per germline, CDR1 SGHRS and CDR2 YFSETQ. V was shortened by 0 bases and J by 7 bases, with 10 bases between the two germline ends. The CDR3 has 13 residues. The CDR3 region has the DNA TGCGCCAGCAGCTTGGAGGGAGTCATTGAAGCTTTCTTT. As protein: CASSLEGVIEAFF.

This clonotype has more than one count but fewer than ten. This rearrangement joins TRBV27 to TRBJ1-4; the D gene is possibly TRBD1 (6 bases). CDR3 length: 15 amino acids. V gave up 5 bases and J gave up 6 bases, with 16 bases separating them. The V gene's germline CDR1 is MNHEY and CDR2 SMNVEV (reference sequence). Here the CDR3 reads CASSRLTGGDEKLFF. The DNA of the CDR3 is TGTGCCAGCAGTCGCCTGACAGGCGGGGATGAAAAACTGTTTTTT.